This TCR beta chain came from a study of technical replicates of blood from a handful of donors (dated by TCRdb to about 2017). The receptor library was made with the immunoSEQ multiplex PCR assay. TCRdb provides this immuneACCESS table in a form limited to in-frame rearrangements. Some clones are lacking; in checked studies, under half of them reflect an unresolved V gene, and why the rest are absent is not known. A total of tens of thousands of clones appear in this sample, about 96% of them only once. The ten biggest clones cover roughly 0.21% of the sample. With regard to this clone: No cognate antigen has been identified for it. It has no much larger one-base neighbor in the sample; base qualities were not kept.

The clonotype was recovered from a human donor in good health. Sequencing was done on a sample of T cells isolated from PBMCs.

DNA sequence: TGCGCCAGCAGCTTGTTGTATAATTCCGGGGCCTACGAGCAGTACTTC. The translation is CASSLLYNSGAYEQYF. The chain couples TRBV5-1 to TRBJ2-7; the D gene is possibly TRBD2, with 5 bases matching. V was cut back by 1 base and J by 2 bases, leaving a gap of 16 bases between them. From the cysteine up to the phenylalanine, the CDR3 has a length of 16 residues. Just CDR3 DNA is preserved here, 48 bases in frame from base 1. CDR1 SGHRS and CDR2 YFSETQ are derived from the germline V gene.